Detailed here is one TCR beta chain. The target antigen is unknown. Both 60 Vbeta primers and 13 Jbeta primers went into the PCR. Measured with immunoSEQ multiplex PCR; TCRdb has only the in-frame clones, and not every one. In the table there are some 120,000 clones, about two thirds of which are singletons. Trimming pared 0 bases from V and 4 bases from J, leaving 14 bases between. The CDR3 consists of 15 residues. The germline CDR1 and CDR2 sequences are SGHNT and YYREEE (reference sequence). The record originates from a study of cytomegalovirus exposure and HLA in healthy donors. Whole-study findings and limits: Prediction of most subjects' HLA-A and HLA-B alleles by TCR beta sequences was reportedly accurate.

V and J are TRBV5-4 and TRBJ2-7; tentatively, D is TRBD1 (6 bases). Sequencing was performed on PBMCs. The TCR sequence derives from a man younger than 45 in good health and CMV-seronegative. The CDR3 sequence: CASSLEGTIEYEQYF. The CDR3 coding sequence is TGTGCCAGCAGCTTGGAGGGGACAATAGAATACGAGCAGTACTTC.